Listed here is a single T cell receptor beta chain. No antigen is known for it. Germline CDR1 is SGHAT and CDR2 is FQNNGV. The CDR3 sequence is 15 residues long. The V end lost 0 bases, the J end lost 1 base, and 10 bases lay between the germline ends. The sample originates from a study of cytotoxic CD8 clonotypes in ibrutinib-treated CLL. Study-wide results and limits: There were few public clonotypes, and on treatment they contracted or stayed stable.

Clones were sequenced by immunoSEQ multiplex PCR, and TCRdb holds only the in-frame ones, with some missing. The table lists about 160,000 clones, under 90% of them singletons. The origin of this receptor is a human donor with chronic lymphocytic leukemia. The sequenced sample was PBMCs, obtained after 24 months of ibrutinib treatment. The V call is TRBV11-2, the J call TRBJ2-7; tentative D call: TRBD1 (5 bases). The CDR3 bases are TGTGCCAGCAGCTTAGATTACAGGAGATCCTACGAGCAGTACTTC. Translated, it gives CASSLDYRRSYEQYF.